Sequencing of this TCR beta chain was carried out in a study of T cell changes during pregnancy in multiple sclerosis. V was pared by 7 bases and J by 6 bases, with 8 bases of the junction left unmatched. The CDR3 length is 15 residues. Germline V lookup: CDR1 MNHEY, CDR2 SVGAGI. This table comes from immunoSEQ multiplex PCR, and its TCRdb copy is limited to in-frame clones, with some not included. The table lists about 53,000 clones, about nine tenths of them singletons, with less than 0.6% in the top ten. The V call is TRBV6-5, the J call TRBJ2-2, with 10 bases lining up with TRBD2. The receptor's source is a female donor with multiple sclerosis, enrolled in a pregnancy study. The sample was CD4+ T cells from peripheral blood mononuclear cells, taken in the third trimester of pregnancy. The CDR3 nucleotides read TGTGCCAGCAATCCAGCGGGGGGGTCTCCCGGGGAGCTGTTTTTT. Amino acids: CASNPAGGSPGELFF.